The present T cell receptor (beta chain) was sequenced within a study of blood T cell repertoires in COVID-19. Looking at the study overall: Collection of acute and convalescent COVID-19 samples took place in the United States, Italy and Spain. Sample material is recorded as cDNA or gDNA derived from T cells, B-cell-depleted T cells, or PBMCs.

This CDR3 region has 15 residues. V lost 8 bases, J lost 6 bases, and 23 bases lay in between. Germline V CDR1 and CDR2: MNHNY, SVGAGI (reference sequence). How the authors handled the data: Quantification of nucleated cells was approximated via reference gene primer amplification. Using immunoSEQ multiplex PCR, the repertoire was profiled, and TCRdb retains in-frame clones only, with some absent. Clonal size and the V and J genes are those of that table, whereas D and trimming came from the DNA. The table records 90,000 to 100,000 clones, 80% to 90% of them present only once. The genes are TRBV6-6 and TRBJ2-7; possibly TRBD1 for D (6 bases). This sequence originates from a man older than 75 with acute or convalescent COVID-19. The sample comprised peripheral blood. In DNA form, the CDR3 reads TGTGCCAGCTTACCGGGGACATGGGGCCCGCTCGAGCAGTACTTC. Protein sequence: CASLPGTWGPLEQYF.